These 5 T cell receptor beta chains came from one sample sequenced in a study of T cell changes during pregnancy in multiple sclerosis. Method: immunoSEQ multiplex PCR; TCRdb's copy keeps in-frame clones and lacks some. The sample has 45,000 or so clones, 80% to 90% seen once. This specimen was CD4+ T cells from peripheral blood mononuclear cells, taken after pregnancy. These receptor sequences come from a female donor with multiple sclerosis, enrolled in a pregnancy study.

This clone is a singleton in its sample. The chain links TRBV5-4 to TRBJ2-3; 13 nucleotides agree with TRBD2. The CDR3 has 16 amino acids. V was clipped by 4 bases and J by 3 bases; unmatched bases: 5. CDR1 is SGHNT and CDR2 is YYREEE in the germline V gene (reference sequence). The CDR3 here is CASSQGGLAGTDTQYF. DNA of the CDR3: TGTGCCAGCAGCCAGGGGGGACTAGCGGGAACAGATACGCAGTATTTT.

The chain uses TRBV19 and TRBJ2-5; TRBD2 matches 14 bases. Germline CDR1 is LNHDA and CDR2 is SQIVND (reference sequence). Germline trimming cut 4 bases from V and 4 bases from J; bases unmatched to any gene: 2. There are 15 residues in the CDR3. This CDR3 is CASSTGTSGRETQYF. The DNA of the CDR3 is TGTGCCAGTAGTACCGGGACTAGCGGGAGAGAGACCCAGTACTTC.

This rearrangement joins TRBV6-5 to TRBJ2-7; D remains ambiguous. V shed 5 bases and J shed 3 bases, with 5 bases lying between them. Looked up from germline, CDR1 is MNHEY and CDR2 is SVGAGI. The CDR3 consists of 11 residues. The CDR3 loop is CASSNIYEQYF. In DNA, the CDR3 is TGTGCCAGCAGTAATATCTACGAGCAGTACTTC.

J is TRBJ1-6 and V is TRBV30; no definite D call. V was shortened by 4 bases and J by 9 bases, with 13 bases between the two germline ends. The CDR3 runs to 13 residues. Germline CDR1 is GTSNPN and CDR2 is SVGIG (reference sequence). The CDR3 coding sequence is TGTGCCTGGAACGAGGGCTTTGGTTCACCCCTCCACTTT. Protein product: CAWNEGFGSPLHF.

CDR3 residues: CASSLGARGGDTQYF. The CDR3 DNA reads as TGCGCCAGCAGCTTGGGTGCGCGGGGGGGAGATACGCAGTATTTT. The V gene is TRBV5-1, the J gene TRBJ2-3; 9 nucleotides line up with TRBD2. With V trimmed by 0 bases and J by 5 bases, 4 bases remained unmatched. The CDR3 is made up of 15 amino acids. Germline lookup yields CDR1 SGHRS and CDR2 YFSETQ.